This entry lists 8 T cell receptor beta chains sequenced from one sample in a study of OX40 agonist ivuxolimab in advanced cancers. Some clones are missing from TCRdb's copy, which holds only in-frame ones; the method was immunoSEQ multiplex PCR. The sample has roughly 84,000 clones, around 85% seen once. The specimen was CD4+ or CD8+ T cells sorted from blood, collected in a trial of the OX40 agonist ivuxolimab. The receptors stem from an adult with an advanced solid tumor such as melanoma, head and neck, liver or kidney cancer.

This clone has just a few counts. CDR3 DNA sequence: TGTGCCAGCAGTTATGGTGGACAGCCTTATGGCTACACCTTC. Amino acid sequence: CASSYGGQPYGYTF. V is TRBV6-5 and J is TRBJ1-2; TRBD1 might be the D (6 bases). V was clipped by 3 bases and J by 5 bases, with 13 bases between them. Germline-derived CDR1 and CDR2 are MNHEY and SVGAGI. CDR3 length: 14 residues.

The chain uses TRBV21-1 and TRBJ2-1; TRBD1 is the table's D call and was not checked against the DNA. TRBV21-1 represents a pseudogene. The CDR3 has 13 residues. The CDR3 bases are TGTGCCGGCGACAGTTCGCAAGAGGATGAGCAGTTCTTC. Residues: CAGDSSQEDEQFF.

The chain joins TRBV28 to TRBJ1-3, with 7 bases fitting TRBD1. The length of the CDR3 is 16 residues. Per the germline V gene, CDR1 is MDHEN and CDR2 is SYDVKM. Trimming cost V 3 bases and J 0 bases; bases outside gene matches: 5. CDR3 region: CASSFLQGGSGNTIYF. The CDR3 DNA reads TGTGCCAGCAGTTTTTTGCAGGGGGGCTCTGGAAACACCATATATTTT. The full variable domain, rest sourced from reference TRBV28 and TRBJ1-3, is DVKVTQSSRYLVKRTGEKVFLECVQDMDHENMFWYRQDPGLGLRLIYFSYDVKMKEKGDIPEGYSVSREKKERFSLILESASTNQTSMYLCASSFLQGGSGNTIYFGEGSWLTVV.

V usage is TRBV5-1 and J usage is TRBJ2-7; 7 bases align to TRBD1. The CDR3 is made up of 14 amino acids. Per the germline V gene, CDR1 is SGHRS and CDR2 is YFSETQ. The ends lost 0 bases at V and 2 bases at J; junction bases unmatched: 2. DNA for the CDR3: TGCGCCAGCAGCTTGGGGACAGGAACCTACGAGCAGTACTTC. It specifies CASSLGTGTYEQYF.

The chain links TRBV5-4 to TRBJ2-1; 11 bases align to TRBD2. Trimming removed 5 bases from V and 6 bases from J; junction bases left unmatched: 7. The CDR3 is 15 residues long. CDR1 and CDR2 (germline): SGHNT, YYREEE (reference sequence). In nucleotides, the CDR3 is TGTGCCAGCAGGCTACTAGCGGGAGATCCCAATGAGCAGTTCTTC. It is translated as CASRLLAGDPNEQFF.

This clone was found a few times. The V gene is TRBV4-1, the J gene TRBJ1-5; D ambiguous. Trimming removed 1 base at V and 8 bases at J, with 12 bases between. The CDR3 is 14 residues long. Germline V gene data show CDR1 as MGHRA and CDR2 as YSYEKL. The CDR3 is CASSQGGRAKPQHF. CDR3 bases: TGCGCCAGCAGCCAAGGAGGCCGGGCGAAGCCCCAGCATTTT.

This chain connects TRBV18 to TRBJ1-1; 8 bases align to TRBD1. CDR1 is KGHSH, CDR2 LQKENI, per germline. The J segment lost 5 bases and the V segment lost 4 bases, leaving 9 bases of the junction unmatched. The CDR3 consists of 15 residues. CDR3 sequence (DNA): TGTGCCAGCTCACAGGCAGGGGGCAAAGAAACTGAAGCTTTCTTT. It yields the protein CASSQAGGKETEAFF.

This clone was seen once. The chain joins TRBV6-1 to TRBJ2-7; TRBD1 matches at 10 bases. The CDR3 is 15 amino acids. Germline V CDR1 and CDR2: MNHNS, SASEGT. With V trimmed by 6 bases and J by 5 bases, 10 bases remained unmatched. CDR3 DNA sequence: TGTGCCAGCAGGGACCGGACAGGGGGGAACGACGAGCAGTACTTC. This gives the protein CASRDRTGGNDEQYF.